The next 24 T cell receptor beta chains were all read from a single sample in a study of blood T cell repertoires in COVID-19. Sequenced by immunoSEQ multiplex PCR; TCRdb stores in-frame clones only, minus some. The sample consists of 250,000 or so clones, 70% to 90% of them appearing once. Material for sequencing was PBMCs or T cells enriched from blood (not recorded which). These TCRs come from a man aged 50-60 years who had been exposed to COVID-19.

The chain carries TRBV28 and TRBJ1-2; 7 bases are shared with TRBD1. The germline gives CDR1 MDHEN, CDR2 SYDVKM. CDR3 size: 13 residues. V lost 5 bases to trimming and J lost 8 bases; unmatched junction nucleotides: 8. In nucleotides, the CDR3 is TGTGCCAGCAGTCCTACAGGGGTCCGCGGCTACACCTTC. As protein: CASSPTGVRGYTF.

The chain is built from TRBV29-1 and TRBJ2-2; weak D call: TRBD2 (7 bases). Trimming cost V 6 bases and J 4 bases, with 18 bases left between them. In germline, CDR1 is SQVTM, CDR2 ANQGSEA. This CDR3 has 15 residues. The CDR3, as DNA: TGCAGCGTCCCATGGGGGGGCTCTGGCACCGGGGAGCTGTTTTTT. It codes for CSVPWGGSGTGELFF.

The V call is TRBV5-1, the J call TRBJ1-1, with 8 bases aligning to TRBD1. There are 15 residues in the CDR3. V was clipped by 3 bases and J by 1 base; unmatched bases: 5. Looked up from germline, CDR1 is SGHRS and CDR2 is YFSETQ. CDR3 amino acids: CASSWAGTGNTEAFF. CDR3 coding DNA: TGCGCCAGCAGCTGGGCCGGGACAGGGAACACTGAAGCTTTCTTT.

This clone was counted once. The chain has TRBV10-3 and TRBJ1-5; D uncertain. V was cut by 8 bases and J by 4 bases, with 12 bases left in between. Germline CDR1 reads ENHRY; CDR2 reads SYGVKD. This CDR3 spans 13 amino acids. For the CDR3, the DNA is TGTGCCATCGGAGTTTCCGTGAATCAGCCCCAGCATTTT. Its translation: CAIGVSVNQPQHF.

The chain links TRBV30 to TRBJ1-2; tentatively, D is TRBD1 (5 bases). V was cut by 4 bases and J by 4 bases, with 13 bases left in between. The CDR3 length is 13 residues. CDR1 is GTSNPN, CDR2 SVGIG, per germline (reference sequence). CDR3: CAWTGGAAYGYTF. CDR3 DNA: TGTGCCTGGACGGGAGGGGCTGCCTATGGCTACACCTTC.

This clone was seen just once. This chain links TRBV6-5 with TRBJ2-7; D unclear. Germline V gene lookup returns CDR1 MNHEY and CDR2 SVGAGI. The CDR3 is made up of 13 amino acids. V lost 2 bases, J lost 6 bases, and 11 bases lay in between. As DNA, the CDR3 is TGTGCCAGCAGTTACGGCCAACAGACCGAGCAGTACGTC. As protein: CASSYGQQTEQYV.

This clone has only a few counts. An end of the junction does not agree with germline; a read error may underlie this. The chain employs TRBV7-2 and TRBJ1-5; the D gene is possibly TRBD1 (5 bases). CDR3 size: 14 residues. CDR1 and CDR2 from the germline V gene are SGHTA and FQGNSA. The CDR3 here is CASSLDSSNQPQHF. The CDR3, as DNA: TGTGCCAGCAGTTTAGACAGCAGCAATCAGCCCCAGCATTTT.

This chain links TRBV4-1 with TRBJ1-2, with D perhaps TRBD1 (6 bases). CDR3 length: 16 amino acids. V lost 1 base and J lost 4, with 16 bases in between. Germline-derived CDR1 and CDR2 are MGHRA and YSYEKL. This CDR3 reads CASSQVHGQQLYGYTF. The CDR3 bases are TGCGCCAGCAGCCAAGTCCACGGACAGCAACTCTATGGCTACACCTTC.

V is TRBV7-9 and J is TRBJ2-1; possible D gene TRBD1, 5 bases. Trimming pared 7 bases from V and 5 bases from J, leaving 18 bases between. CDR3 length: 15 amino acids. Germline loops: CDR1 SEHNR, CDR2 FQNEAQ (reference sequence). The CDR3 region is CASTLMTATNNEQFF. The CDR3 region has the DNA TGTGCCAGCACGTTGATGACAGCCACCAACAATGAGCAGTTCTTC.

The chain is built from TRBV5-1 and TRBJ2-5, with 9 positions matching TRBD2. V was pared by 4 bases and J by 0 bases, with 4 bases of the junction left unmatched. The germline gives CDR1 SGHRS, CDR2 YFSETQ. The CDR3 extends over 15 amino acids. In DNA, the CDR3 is TGCGCCAGCAGCACGACTAGCGGCCACCAAGAGACCCAGTACTTC. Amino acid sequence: CASSTTSGHQETQYF.

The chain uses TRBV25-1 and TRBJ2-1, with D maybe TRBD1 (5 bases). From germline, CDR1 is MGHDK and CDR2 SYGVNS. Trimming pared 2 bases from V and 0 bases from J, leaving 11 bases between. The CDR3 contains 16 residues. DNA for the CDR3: TGTGCCAGCAGTGAACCCAGGGCTGGCTCCTACAATGAGCAGTTCTTC. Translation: CASSEPRAGSYNEQFF.

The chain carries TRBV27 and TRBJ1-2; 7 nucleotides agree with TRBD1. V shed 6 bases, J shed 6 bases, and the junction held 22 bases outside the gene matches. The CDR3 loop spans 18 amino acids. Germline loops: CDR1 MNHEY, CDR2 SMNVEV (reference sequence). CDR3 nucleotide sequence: TGTGCCAGCAGACCGACAGGGTTGGACCCCGTCGTCGTGAATGGCTACACCTTC. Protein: CASRPTGLDPVVVNGYTF.

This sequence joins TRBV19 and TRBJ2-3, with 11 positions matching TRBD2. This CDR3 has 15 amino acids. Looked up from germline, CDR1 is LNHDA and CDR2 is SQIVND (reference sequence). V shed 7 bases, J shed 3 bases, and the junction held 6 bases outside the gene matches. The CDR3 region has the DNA TGTGCCAGTAAGCTAGCGGGGGGAGAGACAGATACGCAGTATTTT. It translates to CASKLAGGETDTQYF.

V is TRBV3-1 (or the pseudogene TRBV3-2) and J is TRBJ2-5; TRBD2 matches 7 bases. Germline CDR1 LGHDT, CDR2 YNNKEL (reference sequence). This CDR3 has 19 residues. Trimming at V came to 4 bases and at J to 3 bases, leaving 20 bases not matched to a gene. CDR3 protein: CASSPRGDGDAFSKETQYF. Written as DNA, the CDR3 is TGTGCCAGCAGCCCTCGGGGGGACGGGGATGCCTTCTCGAAAGAGACCCAGTACTTC.

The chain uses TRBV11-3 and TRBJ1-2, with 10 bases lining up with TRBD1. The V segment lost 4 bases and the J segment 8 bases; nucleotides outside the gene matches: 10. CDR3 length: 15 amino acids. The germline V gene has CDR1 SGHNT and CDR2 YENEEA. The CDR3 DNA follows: TGTGCCAGCAGCTCCCTCACCGGGACAGGGGTAGGCTACACCTTC. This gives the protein CASSSLTGTGVGYTF.

The CDR3 sequence is CASSDRGNYGYTF. CDR3 in DNA: TGTGCCAGCAGCGACAGGGGGAATTATGGCTACACCTTC. The chain carries TRBV9 and TRBJ1-2, with 8 bases lining up with TRBD1. The germline CDR1 and CDR2 sequences are SGDLS and YYNGEE. The CDR3 sequence is 13 residues long. With 3 bases clipped from V and 5 bases from J, the junction kept 3 bases outside the gene matches.

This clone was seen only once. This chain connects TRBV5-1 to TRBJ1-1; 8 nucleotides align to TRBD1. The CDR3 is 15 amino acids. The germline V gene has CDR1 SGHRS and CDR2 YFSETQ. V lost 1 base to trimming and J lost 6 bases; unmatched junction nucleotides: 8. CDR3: CASSLYTAGGSEAFF. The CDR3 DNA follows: TGCGCCAGCAGCTTGTATACGGCAGGGGGCTCTGAAGCTTTCTTT.

The CDR3 here is CASSPGGDNEQFF. In DNA, the CDR3 is TGCGCCAGCAGCCCGGGGGGCGACAATGAGCAGTTCTTC. This rearrangement joins TRBV5-1 to TRBJ2-1; a possible D gene is TRBD2 (7 bases). Germline V gives CDR1 SGHRS, CDR2 YFSETQ. This CDR3 is 13 amino acids long. The ends were cut back, 4 bases at V and 5 bases at J, with 10 bases in the middle. The full variable domain, with the rest looked up from reference TRBV5-1 and TRBJ2-1, is KAGVTQTPRYLIKTRGQQVTLSCSPISGHRSVSWYQQTPGQGLQFLFEYFSETQRNKGNFPGRFSGRQFSNSRSEMNVSTLELGDSALYLCASSPGGDNEQFFGPGTRLTVL.

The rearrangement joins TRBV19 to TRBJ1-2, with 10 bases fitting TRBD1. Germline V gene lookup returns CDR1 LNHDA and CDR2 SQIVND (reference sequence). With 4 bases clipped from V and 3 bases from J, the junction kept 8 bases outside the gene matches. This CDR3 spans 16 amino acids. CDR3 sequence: CASSTRRTGGHYGYTF. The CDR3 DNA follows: TGTGCCAGTAGTACTCGACGGACAGGGGGTCACTATGGCTACACCTTC.

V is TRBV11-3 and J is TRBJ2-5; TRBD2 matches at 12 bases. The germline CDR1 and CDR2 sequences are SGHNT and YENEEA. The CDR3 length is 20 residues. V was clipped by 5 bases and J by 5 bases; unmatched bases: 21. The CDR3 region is CASSTRATSGSYSFWETQYF. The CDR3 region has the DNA TGTGCCAGCAGCACCCGGGCGACTAGCGGGAGTTATAGTTTTTGGGAGACCCAGTACTTC.

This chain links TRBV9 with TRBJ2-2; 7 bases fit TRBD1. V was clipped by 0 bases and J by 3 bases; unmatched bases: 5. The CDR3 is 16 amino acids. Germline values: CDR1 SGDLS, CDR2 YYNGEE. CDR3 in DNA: TGTGCCAGCAGCGTAGTGTCAGGGGGTTACACCGGGGAGCTGTTTTTT. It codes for CASSVVSGGYTGELFF.

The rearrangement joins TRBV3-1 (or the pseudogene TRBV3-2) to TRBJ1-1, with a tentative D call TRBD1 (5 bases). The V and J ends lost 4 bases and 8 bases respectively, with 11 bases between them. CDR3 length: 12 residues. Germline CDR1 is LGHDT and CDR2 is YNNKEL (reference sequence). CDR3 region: CASSLRTSEAFF. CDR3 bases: TGTGCCAGCAGCCTCAGGACAAGCGAAGCTTTCTTT.

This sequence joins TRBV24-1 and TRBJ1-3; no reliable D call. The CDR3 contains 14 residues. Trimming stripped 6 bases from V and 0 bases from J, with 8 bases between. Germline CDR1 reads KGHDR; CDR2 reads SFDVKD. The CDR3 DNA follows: TGTGCCACCAGTCCCCGGGGCTCTGGAAACACCATATATTTT. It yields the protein CATSPRGSGNTIYF.

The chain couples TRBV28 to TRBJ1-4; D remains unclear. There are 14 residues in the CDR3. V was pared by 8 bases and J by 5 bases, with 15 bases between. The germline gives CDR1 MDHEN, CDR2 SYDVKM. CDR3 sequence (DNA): TGTGCCAGCGGACCCGGGATCGAAAATGAAAAACTGTTTTTT. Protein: CASGPGIENEKLFF.